This record looks at one TCR beta chain sequence and its context. Produced via immunoSEQ multiplex PCR; TCRdb's table is partial and in-frame only. The sample includes nearly 50,000 clones, about 93% of them seen just once. These data belong to a study of T cell changes during pregnancy in multiple sclerosis. CDR3 length: 13 residues. The V gene's germline CDR1 is SEHNR and CDR2 FQNEAQ (reference sequence). V dropped 6 bases and J dropped 14 bases, with 22 bases sitting between them. This sequence originates from a female donor with multiple sclerosis, enrolled in a pregnancy study. Sample: CD4+ T cells from peripheral blood mononuclear cells, taken in the first trimester of pregnancy. The V and J genes are TRBV7-9 and TRBJ1-1, with a weak D call TRBD1 (6 bases). The CDR3, as DNA: TGTGCCAGCAGAAAAGACAGGCTCGCGGAAGTGTTCTTT. Amino acids: CASRKDRLAEVFF.